This passage covers 29 T cell receptor beta chains from one sample sequenced in a study of blood T cell repertoires in COVID-19. Sequenced by immunoSEQ multiplex PCR; TCRdb stores in-frame clones only, minus some. This table has about 150,000 clones, under 95% appearing once. The sequenced sample was peripheral blood. The receptors were sampled from a man aged 18 to 29 with COVID-19, enrolled during active disease.

This clone showed up just once. V and J are TRBV4-3 and TRBJ1-2, with unresolved D. Trimming took 0 bases from V and 12 from J, leaving 14 bases between them. Germline CDR1 is LGHNA and CDR2 is YSLEER. This CDR3 is built from 13 residues. The CDR3 here is CASSQERWVAHTF. The CDR3 region has the DNA TGCGCCAGCAGCCAAGAGAGGTGGGTCGCCCACACCTTC.

V usage is TRBV2 and J usage is TRBJ2-2; 7 bases map to TRBD1. This CDR3 comprises 12 residues. Germline CDR1 SNHLY, CDR2 FYNNEI. The trim removed 6 bases at V and 9 bases at J, leaving 4 bases unmatched. CDR3 coding DNA: TGTGCCAGCAGCGGGACAGCTTGGGAGCTGTTTTTT. Translating it yields CASSGTAWELFF.

This chain joins TRBV7-2 and TRBJ1-1; D gene unclear. CDR1 is SGHTA and CDR2 is FQGNSA in the germline V gene. This CDR3 comprises 13 residues. Trimming removed 4 bases at V and 11 bases at J, with 17 bases between. The DNA for the CDR3 is TGTGCCAGCAGCTCCGTGTCTGGGTCGGGGGCTTTCTTT. It is translated as CASSSVSGSGAFF. The full variable domain, in which reference TRBV7-2 and TRBJ1-1 provide the parts outside the CDR3, is GAGVSQSPSNKVTEKGKDVELRCDPISGHTALYWYRQSLGQGLEFLIYFQGNSAPDKSGLPSDRFSAERTGGSVSTLTIQRTQQEDSAVYLCASSSVSGSGAFFGQGTRLTVV.

This sequence joins TRBV4-1 and TRBJ2-2; no firm D call. Germline CDR1 MGHRA, CDR2 YSYEKL. The CDR3 totals 15 residues. Trimming shortened V by 2 bases and J by 0 bases, and 7 bases separated the two germline ends. The CDR3, as DNA: TGCGCCAGCAGCCAACTTACAGCGAACACCGGGGAGCTGTTTTTT. Its protein product is CASSQLTANTGELFF.

This clone has just one count. CDR3 nucleotide sequence: TGTGCCTGTATACCGGGACACAGGAACACTGAAGCTTTCTTT. Its protein product is CACIPGHRNTEAFF. This chain uses TRBV30 with TRBJ1-1; possible D gene TRBD1, 6 bases. Germline CDR1 is GTSNPN and CDR2 is SVGIG (reference sequence). This CDR3 comprises 14 residues. The V end was cut by 6 bases, the J end by 1 base, with 15 bases between.

In its sample, this clone was seen once. The rearrangement joins TRBV7-2 to TRBJ1-5; D is perhaps TRBD1 (5 bases). Germline V gene lookup returns CDR1 SGHTA and CDR2 FQGNSA. V was clipped by 4 bases and J by 1 base, with 11 bases between them. The CDR3 has 15 residues. The DNA for the CDR3 is TGTGCCAGCAGCTCGACAGTCGCGAGCAATCAGCCCCAGCATTTT. Translating gives CASSSTVASNQPQHF.

This clone was observed a handful of times. The chain joins TRBV11-3 to TRBJ2-2; a weak D match, TRBD1 (6 bases). V shed 4 bases and J shed 2 bases, with 11 bases lying between them. The germline V gene has CDR1 SGHNT and CDR2 YENEEA. The CDR3 is 15 residues long. The CDR3 is CASSSDRSNTGELFF. The DNA of the CDR3 is TGTGCCAGCAGCTCTGACAGGAGTAACACCGGGGAGCTGTTTTTT.

Concerning this clone itself: Other nucleotide sequences from this sample produce the same CDR3. This chain links TRBV9 with TRBJ1-1, with D uncertain. CDR1 and CDR2 (germline): SGDLS, YYNGEE. The V and J ends lost 0 bases and 0 bases respectively, with 9 bases between them. The CDR3 is 15 amino acids. This chain's CDR3 is CASSVGGGMNTEAFF. For the CDR3, the DNA is TGTGCCAGCAGCGTAGGAGGAGGCATGAACACTGAAGCTTTCTTT.

V usage is TRBV27 and J usage is TRBJ2-1, with 7 bases matching TRBD2. Trimming removed 2 bases from V and 4 bases from J; junction bases left unmatched: 5. Germline CDR1 MNHEY, CDR2 SMNVEV (reference sequence). The CDR3 is 15 residues long. CDR3 nucleotides: TGTGCCAGCAGTTTACGGGACTATACTTACAATGAGCAGTTCTTC. Its protein product is CASSLRDYTYNEQFF.

The rearrangement uses TRBV5-4 and TRBJ2-3, with 10 bases aligning to TRBD2. J lost 4 bases, V lost 4 bases, and 6 bases had no gene match. This CDR3 contains 15 residues. Germline CDR1 is SGHNT and CDR2 is YYREEE (reference sequence). The CDR3 DNA reads as TGTGCCAGCAGCCCACTAGCGGGATCCCCAGATACGCAGTATTTT. As protein: CASSPLAGSPDTQYF.

V usage is TRBV27 and J usage is TRBJ1-2; TRBD1 is a possible D gene (5 bases). CDR1 and CDR2 from the germline V gene are MNHEY and SMNVEV (reference sequence). The CDR3 sequence is 14 residues long. V lost 5 bases, J lost 4 bases, and 14 bases lay in between. The CDR3 here is CASSVTGGSYGYTF. For the CDR3, the DNA is TGTGCCAGCAGTGTGACCGGGGGGTCCTATGGCTACACCTTC.

This chain connects TRBV7-2 to TRBJ2-1; 7 bases are a match to TRBD2. The V gene's germline CDR1 is SGHTA and CDR2 FQGNSA. This CDR3 region has 12 residues. The V and J ends lost 5 bases and 6 bases, in that order; junction bases with no gene match: 1. The CDR3 DNA reads TGTGCCAGCAGCAGCGGGACCAATGAGCAGTTCTTC. Its protein product is CASSSGTNEQFF.

The chain has TRBV30 and TRBJ1-5; 7 positions match TRBD1. The germline V gene encodes CDR1 GTSNPN and CDR2 SVGIG (reference sequence). The CDR3 is 16 residues long. Unmatched junction bases numbered 11, after V lost 3 bases and J lost 3 bases. For the CDR3, the DNA is TGTGCCTGGAGACTCCGGGGGACAGTTTACAATCAGCCCCAGCATTTT. Translated, it gives CAWRLRGTVYNQPQHF.

This sequence joins TRBV2 and TRBJ1-4; TRBD1 is a possible D gene (6 bases). Germline CDR1 is SNHLY and CDR2 is FYNNEI. The CDR3 totals 14 residues. V gave up 6 bases and J gave up 3 bases, with 11 bases separating them. The CDR3, as DNA: TGTGCCAGCAGAGTCCGGACAGCTAATGAAAAACTGTTTTTT. Residues: CASRVRTANEKLFF.

In its sample, this clone is medium-sized (0.01 to 0.1%). The rearrangement joins TRBV28 to TRBJ2-7; 9 positions match TRBD2. The length of the CDR3 is 14 residues. After removal of 6 bases from V and 3 bases from J, the junction contained 6 bases not matched to a gene. Germline V lookup: CDR1 MDHEN, CDR2 SYDVKM. CDR3 sequence (DNA): TGTGCCAGCAGCCCCCTGACTAGCGGCTACGAGCAGTACTTC. Translating gives CASSPLTSGYEQYF.

This clone was observed a few times. The rearrangement links TRBV5-1 to TRBJ1-3; D not resolved. The germline V and J ends were trimmed by 2 bases and 0 bases, with 12 bases remaining between them. The CDR3 sequence is 16 residues long. Germline V gene data show CDR1 as SGHRS and CDR2 as YFSETQ. CDR3: CASSFTHVSSGNTIYF. CDR3 DNA sequence: TGCGCCAGCAGCTTCACCCACGTTAGCTCTGGAAACACCATATATTTT. Full variable domain (outside the CDR3, taken from reference TRBV5-1 and TRBJ1-3): KAGVTQTPRYLIKTRGQQVTLSCSPISGHRSVSWYQQTPGQGLQFLFEYFSETQRNKGNFPGRFSGRQFSNSRSEMNVSTLELGDSALYLCASSFTHVSSGNTIYFGEGSWLTVV.

V and J are TRBV28 and TRBJ1-5; the D is unclear. CDR3 length: 14 amino acids. Germline V gene lookup returns CDR1 MDHEN and CDR2 SYDVKM. Trimming took 5 bases from V and 7 from J, leaving 15 bases between them. The DNA for the CDR3 is TGTGCCAGCAGTGACGCCGGGTCCATACAGCCCCAGCATTTT. Translating gives CASSDAGSIQPQHF.

J is TRBJ2-1 and V is TRBV5-1; a possible D gene is TRBD2 (7 bases). Germline-derived CDR1 and CDR2 are SGHRS and YFSETQ. V was clipped by 0 bases and J by 2 bases, with 12 bases between them. The CDR3 sequence is 16 residues long. CDR3 amino acids: CASSLVGGGPYNEQFF. CDR3 in DNA: TGCGCCAGCAGCTTGGTTGGGGGGGGCCCCTACAATGAGCAGTTCTTC.

This chain links TRBV9 with TRBJ2-1; 9 bases agree with TRBD1. The germline CDR1 and CDR2 sequences are SGDLS and YYNGEE. The CDR3 has 16 residues. The V segment lost 6 bases and the J segment 6 bases; nucleotides outside the gene matches: 13. In DNA form, the CDR3 reads TGTGCCAGCAATCCAGACCCCGGGACAGGGATCAATGAGCAGTTCTTC. Amino acid sequence: CASNPDPGTGINEQFF. Supplemented by reference TRBV9 and TRBJ2-1, the full variable domain reads DSGVTQTPKHLITATGQRVTLRCSPRSGDLSVYWYQQSLDQGLQFLIQYYNGEERAKGNILERFSAQQFPDLHSELNLSSLELGDSALYFCASNPDPGTGINEQFFGPGTRLTVL.

J is TRBJ2-7 and V is TRBV6-2 or TRBV6-3; 8 bases map to TRBD2. Losses at the gene ends were 4 bases for V and 1 base for J; bases not matched to a gene: 3. Germline assignment: CDR1 MNHEY and CDR2 SVGEGT. CDR3 length equals 14 residues. Here the CDR3 reads CASSWAGGSYEQYF. The CDR3, as DNA: TGTGCCAGCAGTTGGGCGGGAGGATCCTACGAGCAGTACTTC.

The table lists this clone with a count of one. The chain couples TRBV19 to TRBJ2-1; the match to TRBD1 covers 11 bases. The CDR3 length is 14 residues. The junction had 3 bases not matched to a gene; V was cut back by 7 bases and J by 4 bases. Germline V gives CDR1 LNHDA, CDR2 SQIVND (reference sequence). This chain's CDR3 is CASMGQGVYNEQFF. CDR3 nucleotide sequence: TGTGCCAGTATGGGACAGGGGGTTTACAATGAGCAGTTCTTC.

V gene TRBV28 combines with J gene TRBJ1-5, with 7 bases lining up with TRBD1. Germline CDR1 is MDHEN and CDR2 is SYDVKM. The CDR3 extends over 16 amino acids. Losses at the gene ends were 1 base for V and 5 bases for J; bases not matched to a gene: 8. CDR3 sequence reads: CASSLYQGQGDQPQHF. The CDR3 nucleotides read TGTGCCAGCAGTTTATATCAGGGGCAGGGGGATCAGCCCCAGCATTTT. Drawing the rest from reference TRBV28 and TRBJ1-5, the complete variable domain is DVKVTQSSRYLVKRTGEKVFLECVQDMDHENMFWYRQDPGLGLRLIYFSYDVKMKEKGDIPEGYSVSREKKERFSLILESASTNQTSMYLCASSLYQGQGDQPQHFGDGTRLSIL.

This chain connects TRBV6-5 to TRBJ2-7, with D perhaps TRBD1 (5 bases). Per the germline V gene, CDR1 is MNHEY and CDR2 is SVGAGI. This CDR3 has 15 amino acids. V was cut by 6 bases and J by 3 bases, with 18 bases left in between. The CDR3 DNA reads TGTGCCAGCAGCCCCCAGGGCGCCGACAACTACGAGCAGTACTTC. Protein sequence: CASSPQGADNYEQYF.

The chain links TRBV9 to TRBJ2-1; TRBD1 is a possible D gene (5 bases). CDR3 length: 14 amino acids. V was shortened by 3 bases and J by 5 bases, with 12 bases between the two germline ends. Germline V gene lookup returns CDR1 SGDLS and CDR2 YYNGEE. The CDR3 DNA reads as TGTGCCAGCAGCGGGGTGACAGCTCACAATGAGCAGTTCTTC. Translated: CASSGVTAHNEQFF.

The CDR3 is CASSPPRLYSGNTIYF. DNA of the CDR3: TGTGCCAGCAGCCCCCCCCGACTGTACTCTGGAAACACCATATATTTT. This chain links TRBV7-2 with TRBJ1-3, with no clear D. The CDR3 covers 16 residues. Deletions cut 5 bases from V and 0 bases from J, with 14 bases between. In germline, CDR1 is SGHTA, CDR2 FQGNSA.

The rearrangement uses TRBV27 and TRBJ2-1, with 10 bases matching TRBD2. The V gene's germline CDR1 is MNHEY and CDR2 SMNVEV (reference sequence). V shed 6 bases and J 8 bases; nucleotides not matched to a gene: 13. The CDR3 loop spans 16 amino acids. For the CDR3, the DNA is TGTGCCAGCAGACCAGGCGGGGCTAGCGGGAGTTATGAGCAGTTCTTC. Translating it yields CASRPGGASGSYEQFF.

This clone appeared once. In nucleotides, the CDR3 is TGCGCCAGCAGCGAGGTAATCGGGACCCAGTACTTC. Amino acids: CASSEVIGTQYF. The V call is TRBV5-1, the J call TRBJ2-5, with D unresolved. The CDR3 extends over 12 amino acids. V lost 4 bases and J lost 7, with 11 bases in between. Germline V lookup: CDR1 SGHRS, CDR2 YFSETQ.

The V and J genes are TRBV18 and TRBJ2-7; unclear D gene. This CDR3 is 16 amino acids long. Germline V gene sequence: CDR1 KGHSH, CDR2 LQKENI. With 0 bases removed from V and 0 bases from J, the gap between germline ends came to 12 bases. CDR3 sequence: CASSPPFQRSSYEQYF. Written as DNA, the CDR3 is TGTGCCAGCTCACCACCCTTTCAGAGGAGCTCCTACGAGCAGTACTTC.

V is TRBV4-3 and J is TRBJ1-6, with a weak D call TRBD1 (6 bases). The V end lost 3 bases, the J end lost 5 bases, and 14 bases lay between the germline ends. CDR1 LGHNA and CDR2 YSLEER come from the germline V gene. This CDR3 is built from 16 residues. The CDR3 DNA is TGCGCCAGCAGCCACGGGCTAGGGGGAGATAATTCACCCCTCCACTTT. This encodes CASSHGLGGDNSPLHF.